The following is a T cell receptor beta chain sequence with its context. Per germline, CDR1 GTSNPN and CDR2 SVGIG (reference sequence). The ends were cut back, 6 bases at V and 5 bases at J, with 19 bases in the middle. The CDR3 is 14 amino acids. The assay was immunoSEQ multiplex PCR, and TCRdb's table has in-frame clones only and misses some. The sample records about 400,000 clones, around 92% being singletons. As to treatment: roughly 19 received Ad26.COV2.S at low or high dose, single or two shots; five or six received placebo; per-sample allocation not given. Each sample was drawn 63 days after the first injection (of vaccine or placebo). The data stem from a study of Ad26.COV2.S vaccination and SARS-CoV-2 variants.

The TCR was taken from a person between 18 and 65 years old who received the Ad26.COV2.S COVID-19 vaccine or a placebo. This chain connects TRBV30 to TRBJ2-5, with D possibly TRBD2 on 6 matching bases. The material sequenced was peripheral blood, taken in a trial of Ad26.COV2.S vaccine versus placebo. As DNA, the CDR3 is TGTGCCTGTTCGAAGGGACTCCCTGGGGAGACCCAGTACTTC. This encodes CACSKGLPGETQYF.